This TCR beta chain was recorded in a study of T cell changes during pregnancy in multiple sclerosis. With 3 bases removed from V and 4 bases from J, the gap between germline ends came to 7 bases. The CDR3 length is 13 residues. Per the germline V gene, CDR1 is LNHNV and CDR2 is YYDKDF (reference sequence). This clone appeared a few times. Repertoires were generated with immunoSEQ multiplex PCR, while TCRdb's copy carries only in-frame clones and drops some. Of approximately 32,000 clones in the sample, about 92% are singletons; the top ten hold approximately 5.1%. Source: peripheral blood, taken in the third trimester of pregnancy. This TCR derives from a female donor in good health, enrolled as a control in a pregnancy study. J is TRBJ1-5 and V is TRBV15, with D perhaps matching TRBD1 (5 bases). CDR3 region: CATSRQGNQPQHF. Here the CDR3 DNA reads TGTGCCACCAGCAGGCAGGGTAATCAGCCCCAGCATTTT.